This T cell receptor (beta chain) comes out of a study of blood T cell repertoires in COVID-19. Study-level information: Sample material is recorded as cDNA or gDNA derived from T cells, B-cell-depleted T cells, or PBMCs.

Measured with immunoSEQ multiplex PCR; TCRdb has only the in-frame clones, and not every one. The table has 110,000 or so clones, 75% to 90% seen once; the top ten hold under 9.5%. This CDR3 is 14 amino acids long. The germline gives CDR1 SGDLS, CDR2 YYNGEE. The V end lost 2 bases, the J end lost 3 bases, and 12 bases lay between the germline ends. The receptor's source is a middle-aged woman with acute or convalescent COVID-19. The sample taken for sequencing was peripheral blood. J is TRBJ2-7 and V is TRBV9; D not resolved. The CDR3 loop is CASSVTRLGYEQYF. The DNA for the CDR3 is TGTGCCAGCAGCGTGACTCGGTTGGGCTACGAGCAGTACTTC.